By its share, the clone carrying this T cell receptor (beta chain) is large (0.1 to 1%). The sample belongs to a study of OX40 agonist ivuxolimab in advanced cancers. TCRdb's table, derived via immunoSEQ multiplex PCR, lists solely in-frame clones and lacks some. This sample has around 32,000 clones, with over 85% found just once. The CDR3 is 15 residues long. Trimming shortened V by 0 bases and J by 8 bases, and 14 bases separated the two germline ends. Germline V CDR1 and CDR2: SEHNR, FQNEAQ (reference sequence). This chain uses TRBV7-9 with TRBJ2-1; D is ambiguous. The specimen comprised CD4+ or CD8+ T cells sorted from blood, sampled in a trial of the OX40 agonist ivuxolimab. The TCR was taken from an adult with an advanced solid tumor such as melanoma, head and neck, liver or kidney cancer. Here the CDR3 DNA reads TGTGCCAGCAGCTTAGCGGGCTCCACCGCGGATGAGCAGTTCTTC. Translated: CASSLAGSTADEQFF. The full variable domain, completed using reference TRBV7-9 and TRBJ2-1, is DTGVSQNPRHKITKRGQNVTFRCDPISEHNRLYWYRQTLGQGPEFLTYFQNEAQLEKSRLLSDRFSAERPKGSFSTLEIQRTEQGDSAMYLCASSLAGSTADEQFFGPGTRLTVL.